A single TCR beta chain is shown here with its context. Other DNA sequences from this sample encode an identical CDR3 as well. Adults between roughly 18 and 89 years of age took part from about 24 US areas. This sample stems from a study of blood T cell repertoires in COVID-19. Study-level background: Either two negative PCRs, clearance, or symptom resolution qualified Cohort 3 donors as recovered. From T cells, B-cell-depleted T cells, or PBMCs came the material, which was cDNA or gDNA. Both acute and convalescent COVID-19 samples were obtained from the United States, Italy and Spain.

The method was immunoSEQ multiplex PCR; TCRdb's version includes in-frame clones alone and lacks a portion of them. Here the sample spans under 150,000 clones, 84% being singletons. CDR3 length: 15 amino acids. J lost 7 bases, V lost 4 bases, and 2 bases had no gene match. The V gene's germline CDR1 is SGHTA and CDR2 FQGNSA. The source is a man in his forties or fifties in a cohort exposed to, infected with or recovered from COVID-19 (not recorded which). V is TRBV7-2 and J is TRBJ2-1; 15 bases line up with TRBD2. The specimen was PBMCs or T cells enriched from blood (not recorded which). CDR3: CASSSGLAGGNEQFF. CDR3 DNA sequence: TGTGCCAGCAGCTCAGGACTAGCGGGGGGGAATGAGCAGTTCTTC.